This T cell receptor beta chain was obtained from a study of CD4 T cells in relation to SARS-CoV-2 and coronaviruses. Study outcomes and limitations: No crossreactivity against non-spike viral proteins was tested here. In roughly two thirds of donors, memory CD4+ clonotypes crossrecognized SARS-CoV-2 and at least one common cold coronavirus spike.

This clone appeared a few times. Its specificity is not known. CD4+ T cells from unexposed donors were obtained before the COVID-19 pandemic (2011-2018). CD4+ T cells were isolated from the cells after less than 13 days of culture. Cells permitting, SARS-CoV-2 S/N and four cold-coronavirus spikes were tested on unexposed-donor CD4+ T cells. A few million PBMCs per well were cultured with about 9.4 IU/ml IL-2. Profiled with immunoSEQ multiplex PCR; TCRdb holds only in-frame clones, not every one. This sample has about 19,000 clones, with about 86% found just once. The sample comprised CD4+ T cells from PBMCs, cultured in vitro. The clonotype originates from a human donor in good health.

The CDR3, as DNA: TGTGCCAGCAGCTGGGTAGGGGGAGGCGGGGAGCTGTTTTTT. Its translation is CASSWVGGGGELFF. The V and J genes are TRBV2 and TRBJ2-2; possibly TRBD1 or TRBD2 for D (6 bases each). The ends were cut back, 6 bases at V and 7 bases at J, with 15 bases in the middle. Germline lookup yields CDR1 SNHLY and CDR2 FYNNEI. CDR3 length: 14 residues.